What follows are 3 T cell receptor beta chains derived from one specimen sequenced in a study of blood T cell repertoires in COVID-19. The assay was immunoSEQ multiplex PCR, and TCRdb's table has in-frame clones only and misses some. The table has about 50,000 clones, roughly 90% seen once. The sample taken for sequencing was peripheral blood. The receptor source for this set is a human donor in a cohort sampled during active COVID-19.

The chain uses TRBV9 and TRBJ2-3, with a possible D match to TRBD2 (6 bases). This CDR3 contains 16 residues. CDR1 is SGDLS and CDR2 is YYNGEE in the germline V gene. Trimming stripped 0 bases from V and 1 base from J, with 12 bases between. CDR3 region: CASSVGGTAGTDTQYF. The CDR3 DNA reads TGTGCCAGCAGCGTAGGCGGGACGGCGGGCACAGATACGCAGTATTTT.

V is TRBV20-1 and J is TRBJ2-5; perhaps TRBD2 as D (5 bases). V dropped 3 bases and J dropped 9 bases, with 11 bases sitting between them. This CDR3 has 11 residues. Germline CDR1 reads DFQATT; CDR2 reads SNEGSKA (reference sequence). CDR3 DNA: TGCAGTGCTAGTTGGTCAGCGGCCCAGTACTTC. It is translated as CSASWSAAQYF.

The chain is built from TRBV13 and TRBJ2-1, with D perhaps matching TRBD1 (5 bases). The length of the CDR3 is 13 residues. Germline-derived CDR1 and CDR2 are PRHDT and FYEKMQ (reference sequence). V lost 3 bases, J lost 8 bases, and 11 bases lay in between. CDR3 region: CASSFQRGDEQFF. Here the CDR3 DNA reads TGTGCCAGCAGCTTCCAAAGGGGTGATGAGCAGTTCTTC.